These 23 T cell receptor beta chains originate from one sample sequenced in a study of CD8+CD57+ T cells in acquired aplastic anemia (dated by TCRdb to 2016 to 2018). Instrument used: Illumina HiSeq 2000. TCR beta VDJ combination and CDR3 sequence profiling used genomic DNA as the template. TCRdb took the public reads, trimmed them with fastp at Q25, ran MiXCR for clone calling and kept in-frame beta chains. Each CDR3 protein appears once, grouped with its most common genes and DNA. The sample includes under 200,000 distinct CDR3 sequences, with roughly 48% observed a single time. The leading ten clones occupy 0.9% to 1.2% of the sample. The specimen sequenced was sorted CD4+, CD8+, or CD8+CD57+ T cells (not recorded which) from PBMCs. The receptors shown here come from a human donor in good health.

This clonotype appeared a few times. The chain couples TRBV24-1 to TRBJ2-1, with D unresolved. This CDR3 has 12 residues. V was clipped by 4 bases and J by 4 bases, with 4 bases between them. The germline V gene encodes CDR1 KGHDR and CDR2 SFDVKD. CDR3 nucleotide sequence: TGTGCCACCAGTGAACCTTACAATGAGCAGTTCTTC. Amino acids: CATSEPYNEQFF.

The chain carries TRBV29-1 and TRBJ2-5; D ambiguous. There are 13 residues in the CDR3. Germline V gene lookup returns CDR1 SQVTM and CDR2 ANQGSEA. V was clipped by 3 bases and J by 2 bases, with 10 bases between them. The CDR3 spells CSVDKSTQETQYF. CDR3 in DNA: TGCAGCGTTGATAAGTCCACACAAGAGACCCAGTACTTC.

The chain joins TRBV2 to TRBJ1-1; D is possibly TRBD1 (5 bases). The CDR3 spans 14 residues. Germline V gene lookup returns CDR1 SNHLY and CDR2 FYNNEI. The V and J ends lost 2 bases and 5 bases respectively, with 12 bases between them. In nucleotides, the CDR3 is TGTGCCAGCAGTGAATTCGCAGGGAGAACTGAAGCTTTCTTT. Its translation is CASSEFAGRTEAFF.

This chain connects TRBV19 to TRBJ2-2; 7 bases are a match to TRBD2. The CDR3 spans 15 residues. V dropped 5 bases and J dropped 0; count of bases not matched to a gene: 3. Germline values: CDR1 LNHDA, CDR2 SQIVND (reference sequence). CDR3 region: CASSSSGSNTGELFF. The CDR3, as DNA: TGTGCCAGTAGTTCTAGCGGCTCGAACACCGGGGAGCTGTTTTTT.

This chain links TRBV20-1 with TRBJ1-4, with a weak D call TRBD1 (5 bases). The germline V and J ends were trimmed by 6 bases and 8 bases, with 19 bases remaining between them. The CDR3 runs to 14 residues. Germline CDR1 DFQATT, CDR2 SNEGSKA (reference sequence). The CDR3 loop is CSAPRGAGQEKLFF. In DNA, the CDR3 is TGCAGTGCGCCCCGTGGGGCGGGTCAGGAAAAACTGTTTTTT.

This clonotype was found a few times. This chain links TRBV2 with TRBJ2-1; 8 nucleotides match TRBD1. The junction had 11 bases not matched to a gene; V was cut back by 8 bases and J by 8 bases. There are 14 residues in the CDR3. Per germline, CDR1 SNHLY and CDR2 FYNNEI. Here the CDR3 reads CASSRGQSVDEQFF. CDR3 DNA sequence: TGTGCCAGCTCCAGGGGGCAGAGTGTCGATGAGCAGTTCTTC.

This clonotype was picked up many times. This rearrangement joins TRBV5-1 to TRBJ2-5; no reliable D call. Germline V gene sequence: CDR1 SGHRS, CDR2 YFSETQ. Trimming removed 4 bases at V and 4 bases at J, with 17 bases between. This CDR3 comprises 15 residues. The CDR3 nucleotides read TGCGCCAGCAGCCCTATTCCAGGAGCTAGAGAGACCCAGTACTTC. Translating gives CASSPIPGARETQYF.

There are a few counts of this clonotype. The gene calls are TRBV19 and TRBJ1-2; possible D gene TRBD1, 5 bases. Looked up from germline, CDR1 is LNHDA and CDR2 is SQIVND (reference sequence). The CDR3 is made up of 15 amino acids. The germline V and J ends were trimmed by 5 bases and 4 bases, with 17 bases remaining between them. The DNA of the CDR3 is TGTGCCAGTAGTCCTGGATTAGGGGTGATCTATGGCTACACCTTC. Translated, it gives CASSPGLGVIYGYTF.

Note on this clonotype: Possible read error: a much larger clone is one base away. The CDR3 reads CASSQLRDKTEAFF. DNA of the CDR3: TGTGCCAGCAGCCAACTACGGGACAAAACTGAAGCTTTCTTT. The genes are TRBV7-9 and TRBJ1-1, with a tentative D call TRBD1 (6 bases). Trimming took off 5 bases at V and 5 bases at J, with 15 bases between the two ends. Looked up from germline, CDR1 is SEHNR and CDR2 is FQNEAQ (reference sequence). The CDR3 is 14 amino acids.

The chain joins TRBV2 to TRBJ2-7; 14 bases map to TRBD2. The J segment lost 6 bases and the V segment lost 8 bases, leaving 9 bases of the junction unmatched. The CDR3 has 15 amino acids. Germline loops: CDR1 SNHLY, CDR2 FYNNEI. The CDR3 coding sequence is TGTGCCAGCGGAGGAAGACTAGCGGGAGGGGGCGAGCAGTACTTC. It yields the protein CASGGRLAGGGEQYF.

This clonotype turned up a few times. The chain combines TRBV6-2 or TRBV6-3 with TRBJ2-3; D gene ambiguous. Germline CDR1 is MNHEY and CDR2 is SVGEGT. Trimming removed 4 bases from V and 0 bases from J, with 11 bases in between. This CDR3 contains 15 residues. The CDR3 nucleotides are TGTGCCAGCAGTTCCCTAGGATCTAGCACAGATACGCAGTATTTT. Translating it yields CASSSLGSSTDTQYF.

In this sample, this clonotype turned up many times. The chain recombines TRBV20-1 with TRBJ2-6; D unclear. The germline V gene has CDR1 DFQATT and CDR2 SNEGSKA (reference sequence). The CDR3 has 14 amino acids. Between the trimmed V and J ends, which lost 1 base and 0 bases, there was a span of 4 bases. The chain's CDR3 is CSARVDSGANVLTF. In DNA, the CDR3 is TGCAGTGCTAGAGTGGACTCTGGGGCCAACGTCCTGACTTTC.

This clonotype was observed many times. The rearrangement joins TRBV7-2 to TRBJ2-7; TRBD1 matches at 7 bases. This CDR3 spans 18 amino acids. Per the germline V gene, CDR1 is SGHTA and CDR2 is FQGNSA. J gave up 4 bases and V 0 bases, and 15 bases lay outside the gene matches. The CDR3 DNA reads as TGTGCCAGCAGCTTAGCCCCCCAGGGACAGAATTTTTGGTACGAGCAGTACTTC. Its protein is CASSLAPQGQNFWYEQYF. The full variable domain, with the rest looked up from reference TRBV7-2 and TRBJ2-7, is GAGVSQSPSNKVTEKGKDVELRCDPISGHTALYWYRQSLGQGLEFLIYFQGNSAPDKSGLPSDRFSAERTGGSVSTLTIQRTQQEDSAVYLCASSLAPQGQNFWYEQYFGPGTRLTVT.

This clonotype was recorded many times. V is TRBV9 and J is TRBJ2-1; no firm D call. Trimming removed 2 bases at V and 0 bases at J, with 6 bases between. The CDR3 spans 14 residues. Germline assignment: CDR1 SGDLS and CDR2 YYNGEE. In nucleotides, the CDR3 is TGTGCCAGCAGCGTGGTAGCCTCCTACAATGAGCAGTTCTTC. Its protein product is CASSVVASYNEQFF.

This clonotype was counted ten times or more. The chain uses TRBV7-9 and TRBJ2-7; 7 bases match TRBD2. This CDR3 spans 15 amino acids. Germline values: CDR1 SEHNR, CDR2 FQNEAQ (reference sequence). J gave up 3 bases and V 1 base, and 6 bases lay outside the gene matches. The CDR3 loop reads CASSLGTSVVYEQYF. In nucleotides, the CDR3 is TGTGCCAGCAGCTTAGGTACTAGCGTAGTCTACGAGCAGTACTTC.

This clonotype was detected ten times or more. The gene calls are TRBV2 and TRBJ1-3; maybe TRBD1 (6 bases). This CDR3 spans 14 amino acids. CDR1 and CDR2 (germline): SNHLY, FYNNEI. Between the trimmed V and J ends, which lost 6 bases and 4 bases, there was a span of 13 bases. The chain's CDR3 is CASRPQGSGNTIYF. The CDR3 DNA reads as TGTGCCAGCAGACCACAGGGATCCGGAAACACCATATATTTT.

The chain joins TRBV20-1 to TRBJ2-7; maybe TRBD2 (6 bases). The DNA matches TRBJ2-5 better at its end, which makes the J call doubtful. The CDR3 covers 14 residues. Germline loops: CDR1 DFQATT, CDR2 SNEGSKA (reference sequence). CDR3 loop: CSARGEREAETQYF. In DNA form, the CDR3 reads TGCAGTGCTAGAGGCGAGAGGGAGGCAGAGACCCAGTACTTC.

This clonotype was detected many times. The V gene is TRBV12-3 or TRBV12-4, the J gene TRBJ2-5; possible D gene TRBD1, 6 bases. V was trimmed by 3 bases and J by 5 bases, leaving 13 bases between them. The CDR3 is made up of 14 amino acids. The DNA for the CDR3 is TGTGCCAGCAGTTTTCCCAGCAGGGGTGAGACCCAGTACTTC. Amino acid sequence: CASSFPSRGETQYF.

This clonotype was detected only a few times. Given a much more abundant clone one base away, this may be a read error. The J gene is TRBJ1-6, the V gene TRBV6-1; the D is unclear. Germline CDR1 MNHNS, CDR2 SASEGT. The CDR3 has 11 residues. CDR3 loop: CASSLTSLLHF. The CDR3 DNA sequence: TGTGCCAGCAGCCTCACCTCACTCCTCCACTTT.

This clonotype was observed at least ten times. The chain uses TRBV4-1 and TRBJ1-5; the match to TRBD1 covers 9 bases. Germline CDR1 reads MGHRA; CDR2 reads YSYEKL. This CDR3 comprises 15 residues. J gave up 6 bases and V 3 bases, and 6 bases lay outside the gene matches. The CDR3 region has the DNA TGCGCCAGCAGCCACCCGGGACAGGGTTTTCAGCCCCAGCATTTT. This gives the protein CASSHPGQGFQPQHF.

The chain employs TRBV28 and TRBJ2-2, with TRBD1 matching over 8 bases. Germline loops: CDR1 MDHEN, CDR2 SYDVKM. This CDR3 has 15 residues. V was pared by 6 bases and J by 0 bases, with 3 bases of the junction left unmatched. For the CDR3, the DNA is TGTGCCAGCAGAAAGGACAGGGCGAACACCGGGGAGCTGTTTTTT. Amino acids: CASRKDRANTGELFF.

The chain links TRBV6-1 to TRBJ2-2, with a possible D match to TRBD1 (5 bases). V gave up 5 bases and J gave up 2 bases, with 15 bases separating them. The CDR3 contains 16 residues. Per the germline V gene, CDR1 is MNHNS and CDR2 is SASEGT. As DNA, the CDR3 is TGTGCCAGCAGTCCTCTGACAGTCACCAACACCGGGGAGCTGTTTTTT. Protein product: CASSPLTVTNTGELFF.

The CDR3 protein is CASSLDRPDTQYF. Here the CDR3 DNA reads TGTGCCAGCAGCTTGGATCGTCCAGATACGCAGTATTTT. The chain couples TRBV12-3 or TRBV12-4 to TRBJ2-3; the D is unclear. The CDR3 covers 13 residues. V was shortened by 6 bases and J by 4 bases, with 11 bases between the two germline ends.